Below, one T cell receptor beta chain is given with its context. Its antigen is unidentified. The sample belongs to a study of T cells in Graves' hyperthyroidism and ophthalmopathy. Study outcomes and limitations: Stable hyperthyroidism was separated from ophthalmopathy by a model based on 13 V-J features. Most thyroid clonotypes with frequency above 0.001 were detected in blood. A median approximately 6.8 months before onset, the model predicted ophthalmopathy.

Amplification of TCR beta CDR3 regions was performed using RNA transcripts as template. TCR CDR3 regions were first amplified by RT-PCR with HTBI primers. TCRdb reprocessed the multiplex PCR reads via MiXCR and lists one record per CDR3 protein. The sample contains 490,000 or so distinct CDR3 sequences, about 46% of which appear only once. Clinicians diagnosed patients from clinical symptoms, serum thyroxine and TRAb, thyroid ultrasound and orbital computed tomography. V lost 4 bases and J 5 bases, leaving 17 bases between the germline ends. The CDR3 runs to 14 residues. Germline V lookup: CDR1 DFQATT, CDR2 SNEGSKA (reference sequence).

The sample consisted of peripheral blood or thyroid tissue (not recorded which). The sequence was obtained from an adult woman with Graves' disease, either hyperthyroidism or ophthalmopathy (not recorded which). J is TRBJ2-5 and V is TRBV20-1; perhaps D is TRBD1 or TRBD2 (6 bases each). CDR3 protein: CSANRVGRKETQYF. The CDR3 region has the DNA TGCAGTGCTAACAGGGTAGGGAGGAAGGAGACCCAGTACTTC.